The rows below give T cell receptor beta chains drawn from one sample of a study of cytomegalovirus exposure and HLA in healthy donors. TCRdb's copy holds only in-frame clones and misses some; the assay was immunoSEQ multiplex PCR. The sample includes about 120,000 clones, around 74% of them seen just once. The sequencing input was PBMCs. The receptors were sampled from a man in his sixties in good health and CMV-seropositive. Each CDR3 is given with its conserved first and last residue. The D gene is left open where the match is weak. Clone size is given for some rows only: seen once, a few or many times, or a class if the clone is expanded.

cdr3_aa: CASSDRDRHFQPQHF
cdr3_nt: TGTGCCAGCAGTGACCGGGACAGGCATTTTCAGCCCCAGCATTTT
v_call: TRBV6-4
j_call: TRBJ1-5
clone_size: -
d_call: TRBD1

cdr3_aa: CASSLNAASSNSPLHF
cdr3_nt: TGCGCCAGCAGCTTGAATGCTGCCAGTTCGAATTCACCCCTCCACTTT
v_call: TRBV5-1
j_call: TRBJ1-6
clone_size: -
d_call: -

cdr3_aa: CASSLFGRETRTDTQYF
cdr3_nt: TGTGCCAGCAGCTTATTTGGGCGGGAGACCCGCACAGATACGCAGTATTTT
v_call: TRBV11-1
j_call: TRBJ2-3
clone_size: -
d_call: TRBD2

cdr3_aa: CASGTTSGVTDTQYF
cdr3_nt: TGTGCCTCGGGAACGACTAGCGGGGTCACAGATACGCAGTATTTT
v_call: TRBV30
j_call: TRBJ2-3
clone_size: -
d_call: TRBD2

cdr3_aa: CASSFSGDGSPLHF
cdr3_nt: TGCGCCAGCAGCTTCTCAGGGGATGGCTCACCCCTCCACTTT
v_call: TRBV5-1
j_call: TRBJ1-6
clone_size: once
d_call: -

cdr3_aa: CASSEHSGSYNSPLHF
cdr3_nt: TGTGCCAGCAGTGAACACTCGGGATCCTATAATTCACCCCTCCACTTT
v_call: TRBV6-1
j_call: TRBJ1-6
clone_size: -
d_call: -

cdr3_aa: CASSWGGQENTEAFF
cdr3_nt: TGTGCCAGCAGCTGGGGGGGGCAGGAGAACACTGAAGCTTTCTTT
v_call: TRBV7-9
j_call: TRBJ1-1
clone_size: once
d_call: -

cdr3_aa: CASSVGGSSTAEQYF
cdr3_nt: TGTGCCAGCAGTGTCGGCGGGAGTTCCACAGCCGAGCAGTACTTC
v_call: TRBV2
j_call: TRBJ2-7
clone_size: -
d_call: TRBD2

cdr3_aa: CASSYDRSTDTQYF
cdr3_nt: TGTGCCAGCAGCTACGACAGGAGCACAGATACGCAGTATTTT
v_call: TRBV13
j_call: TRBJ2-3
clone_size: -
d_call: -

cdr3_aa: CASSMAPTSGETQYF
cdr3_nt: TGTGCCAGTAGTATGGCCCCCACTAGCGGGGAGACCCAGTACTTC
v_call: TRBV19
j_call: TRBJ2-5
clone_size: -
d_call: TRBD2

cdr3_aa: CASTYGGMNTEAFF
cdr3_nt: TGTGCCAGCACCTACGGGGGGATGAACACTGAAGCTTTCTTT
v_call: TRBV6-6
j_call: TRBJ1-1
clone_size: -
d_call: -

cdr3_aa: CSVNRDRATDTQYF
cdr3_nt: TGCAGCGTGAACCGGGACAGGGCCACAGATACGCAGTATTTT
v_call: TRBV29-1
j_call: TRBJ2-3
clone_size: few
d_call: TRBD1

cdr3_aa: CASTRRGGRNTEAFF
cdr3_nt: TGTGCCAGTACCCGCCGTGGGGGCAGAAACACTGAAGCTTTCTTT
v_call: TRBV19
j_call: TRBJ1-1
clone_size: -
d_call: -

cdr3_aa: CASSEDRGDEKLFF
cdr3_nt: TGCGCCAGCAGTGAGGACAGGGGTGATGAAAAACTGTTTTTT
v_call: TRBV10-1
j_call: TRBJ1-4
clone_size: -
d_call: TRBD1

cdr3_aa: CSGRTGRNTEAFF
cdr3_nt: TGCAGCGGCCGGACAGGGAGGAACACTGAAGCTTTCTTT
v_call: TRBV29-1
j_call: TRBJ1-1
clone_size: once
d_call: TRBD1

cdr3_aa: CASSPSPSGSTDTQYF
cdr3_nt: TGTGCCAGCAGCCCCTCCCCGAGCGGGAGCACAGATACGCAGTATTTT
v_call: TRBV7-9
j_call: TRBJ2-3
clone_size: -
d_call: -

cdr3_aa: CASSLVGSSSYEQYF
cdr3_nt: TGTGCCAGCAGCTTGGTTGGGAGTAGCTCCTACGAGCAGTACTTC
v_call: TRBV5-4
j_call: TRBJ2-7
clone_size: few
d_call: -

cdr3_aa: CASSFPGATGELFF
cdr3_nt: TGCGCCAGCAGCTTCCCAGGGGCCACCGGGGAGCTGTTTTTT
v_call: TRBV5-1
j_call: TRBJ2-2
clone_size: once
d_call: -

cdr3_aa: CASSFGGSSGANVLTF
cdr3_nt: TGCGCCAGCAGCTTTGGGGGGAGCTCTGGGGCCAACGTCCTGACTTTC
v_call: TRBV5-1
j_call: TRBJ2-6
clone_size: -
d_call: -

cdr3_aa: CASSLAFAGGRNEQFF
cdr3_nt: TGCGCCAGCAGCTTGGCGTTTGCGGGAGGCCGAAATGAGCAGTTCTTC
v_call: TRBV5-1
j_call: TRBJ2-1
clone_size: -
d_call: TRBD2

cdr3_aa: CASSYAGTGEYEQYF
cdr3_nt: TGTGCCAGCAGTTACGCCGGGACAGGGGAGTACGAGCAGTACTTC
v_call: TRBV6-6
j_call: TRBJ2-7
clone_size: few
d_call: TRBD1

cdr3_aa: CASSPGSFSGNTIYF
cdr3_nt: TGTGCCAGCAGCCCCGGGTCTTTCTCTGGAAACACCATATATTTT
v_call: TRBV9
j_call: TRBJ1-3
clone_size: -
d_call: -

cdr3_aa: CASRRGLAGGLNEQFF
cdr3_nt: TGTGCCAGCAGGCGGGGACTAGCGGGAGGTCTGAATGAGCAGTTCTTC
v_call: TRBV28
j_call: TRBJ2-1
clone_size: -
d_call: TRBD2

cdr3_aa: CASSFLAGPYYEQYF
cdr3_nt: TGTGCCAGCAGTTTTCTAGCGGGGCCATACTACGAGCAGTACTTC
v_call: TRBV6-6
j_call: TRBJ2-7
clone_size: -
d_call: TRBD2

cdr3_aa: CASSMLWTVTSRGAYNEQFF
cdr3_nt: TGTGCCAGTAGTATGCTTTGGACAGTGACTTCCCGGGGGGCATACAATGAGCAGTTCTTC
v_call: TRBV19
j_call: TRBJ2-1
clone_size: -
d_call: -

cdr3_aa: CASSKDRTTGELFF
cdr3_nt: TGTGCCAGCAGCAAAGACAGGACCACCGGGGAGCTGTTTTTT
v_call: TRBV28
j_call: TRBJ2-2
clone_size: -
d_call: -

cdr3_aa: CAWSAPSGTGSYGYTF
cdr3_nt: TGTGCCTGGAGTGCTCCCTCCGGGACAGGGAGCTATGGCTACACCTTC
v_call: TRBV30
j_call: TRBJ1-2
clone_size: -
d_call: TRBD1

cdr3_aa: CASSLVPASGNYEQYF
cdr3_nt: TGTGCCAGCAGCTTAGTTCCCGCTAGCGGGAACTACGAGCAGTACTTC
v_call: TRBV7-9
j_call: TRBJ2-7
clone_size: -
d_call: TRBD2

cdr3_aa: CASSLTTDTQYF
cdr3_nt: TGCGCCAGCAGCTTGACTACAGATACGCAGTATTTT
v_call: TRBV5-1
j_call: TRBJ2-3
clone_size: -
d_call: -

cdr3_aa: CASSRGRRIDEQFF
cdr3_nt: TGTGCCAGTAGTAGAGGAAGACGGATTGATGAGCAGTTCTTC
v_call: TRBV19
j_call: TRBJ2-1
clone_size: -
d_call: -

cdr3_aa: CASSRRGGNEKLFF
cdr3_nt: TGTGCCAGCAGCCGGCGGGGGGGGAATGAAAAACTGTTTTTT
v_call: TRBV5-6
j_call: TRBJ1-4
clone_size: few
d_call: -

cdr3_aa: CASTRVHSGANVLTF
cdr3_nt: TGTGCCAGTACGAGAGTCCACTCTGGGGCCAACGTCCTGACTTTC
v_call: TRBV19
j_call: TRBJ2-6
clone_size: -
d_call: -

cdr3_aa: CASSPSLAGDEQYF
cdr3_nt: TGTGCCAGCTCACCATCCCTAGCGGGTGACGAGCAGTACTTC
v_call: TRBV18
j_call: TRBJ2-7
clone_size: -
d_call: TRBD2

cdr3_aa: CASSIFGGEEKLFF
cdr3_nt: TGTGCCAGTAGTATTTTTGGGGGGGAAGAAAAACTGTTTTTT
v_call: TRBV19
j_call: TRBJ1-4
clone_size: -
d_call: -

cdr3_aa: CATSRLTGNTEAFF
cdr3_nt: TGTGCCACCAGCAGACTGACAGGGAACACTGAAGCTTTCTTT
v_call: TRBV15
j_call: TRBJ1-1
clone_size: -
d_call: -

cdr3_aa: CASSLVYGLNTEAFF
cdr3_nt: TGTGCCAGCAGCTTAGTCTACGGGTTGAACACTGAAGCTTTCTTT
v_call: TRBV11-1
j_call: TRBJ1-1
clone_size: -
d_call: -

cdr3_aa: CASSLEGQGVYEQYF
cdr3_nt: TGTGCCAGCAGCTTAGAGGGACAGGGGGTCTACGAGCAGTACTTC
v_call: TRBV7-6
j_call: TRBJ2-7
clone_size: -
d_call: TRBD1

cdr3_aa: CASSIIGTRGTDTQYF
cdr3_nt: TGTGCCAGCAGCATTATAGGGACTAGGGGCACAGATACGCAGTATTTT
v_call: TRBV28
j_call: TRBJ2-3
clone_size: once
d_call: TRBD2

cdr3_aa: CASSRQSNTGELFF
cdr3_nt: TGCGCCAGCAGCCGACAGAGCAACACCGGGGAGCTGTTTTTT
v_call: TRBV5-1
j_call: TRBJ2-2
clone_size: -
d_call: -

cdr3_aa: CASSYSSWQRNYGYTF
cdr3_nt: TGTGCCAGCAGTTACTCGTCTTGGCAGCGCAACTATGGCTACACCTTC
v_call: TRBV6-5
j_call: TRBJ1-2
clone_size: -
d_call: -

cdr3_aa: CASSGGQGIASNEKLFF
cdr3_nt: TGTGCCAGCAGCGGCGGACAGGGGATTGCGTCTAATGAAAAACTGTTTTTT
v_call: TRBV5-6
j_call: TRBJ1-4
clone_size: once
d_call: TRBD1

cdr3_aa: CASSFRQGGEKLFF
cdr3_nt: TGTGCCAGCAGCTTTCGACAGGGTGGGGAAAAACTGTTTTTT
v_call: TRBV5-4
j_call: TRBJ1-4
clone_size: -
d_call: TRBD1

cdr3_aa: CASSYGPGSNEQFF
cdr3_nt: TGTGCCAGCAGTTACGGGCCCGGTAGCAATGAGCAGTTCTTC
v_call: TRBV6-5
j_call: TRBJ2-1
clone_size: -
d_call: -

cdr3_aa: CSVHSYLRETQYF
cdr3_nt: TGCAGCGTTCACTCCTATCTCAGGGAGACCCAGTACTTC
v_call: TRBV29-1
j_call: TRBJ2-5
clone_size: -
d_call: -

cdr3_aa: CASGGTGISEQYF
cdr3_nt: TGCGCCAGCGGCGGGACAGGGATTTCGGAGCAGTACTTC
v_call: TRBV10-2
j_call: TRBJ2-5
clone_size: few
d_call: TRBD1

cdr3_aa: CASSLRVSGFNEKLFF
cdr3_nt: TGTGCCAGCAGCTTAAGAGTTTCAGGGTTTAATGAAAAACTGTTTTTT
v_call: TRBV5-4
j_call: TRBJ1-4
clone_size: -
d_call: -

cdr3_aa: CASSQATVNQPQHF
cdr3_nt: TGCGCCAGCAGCCAAGCGACAGTTAATCAGCCCCAGCATTTT
v_call: TRBV4-1
j_call: TRBJ1-5
clone_size: -
d_call: -

cdr3_aa: CASSLGGSATDTQYF
cdr3_nt: TGCGCCAGCAGCTTGGGAGGCTCCGCCACAGATACGCAGTATTTT
v_call: TRBV5-1
j_call: TRBJ2-3
clone_size: -
d_call: -

cdr3_aa: CATQGARADTQYF
cdr3_nt: TGTGCCACCCAGGGGGCGAGGGCAGATACGCAGTATTTT
v_call: TRBV2
j_call: TRBJ2-3
clone_size: few
d_call: TRBD1

cdr3_aa: CASTVGTAKHQPQHF
cdr3_nt: TGTGCCAGTACCGTGGGGACAGCTAAACATCAGCCCCAGCATTTT
v_call: TRBV19
j_call: TRBJ1-5
clone_size: -
d_call: TRBD1

cdr3_aa: CASSLTSGDYNEQFF
cdr3_nt: TGTGCCAGCAGCTTAACCAGCGGGGACTACAATGAGCAGTTCTTC
v_call: TRBV7-3
j_call: TRBJ2-1
clone_size: -
d_call: TRBD2

cdr3_aa: CASSRSQGTDTQYF
cdr3_nt: TGTGCCAGCAGTCGGTCGCAGGGGACAGATACGCAGTATTTT
v_call: TRBV6-6
j_call: TRBJ2-3
clone_size: once
d_call: -

cdr3_aa: CATSRDRQQAGYTF
cdr3_nt: TGTGCCACCAGCAGAGATCGACAGCAGGCTGGCTACACCTTC
v_call: TRBV15
j_call: TRBJ1-2
clone_size: few
d_call: -

cdr3_aa: CASSFSLTRDSPQEDTQYF
cdr3_nt: TGCGCCAGCAGCTTTTCGCTCACACGGGACAGCCCTCAAGAGGATACGCAGTATTTT
v_call: TRBV5-1
j_call: TRBJ2-3
clone_size: once
d_call: TRBD1

cdr3_aa: CASSQQGPFYGYTF
cdr3_nt: TGTGCCAGTAGTCAACAGGGCCCTTTCTATGGCTACACCTTC
v_call: TRBV19
j_call: TRBJ1-2
clone_size: -
d_call: -